This TCR beta chain was observed in a study of CXCR3-negative and CXCR3-positive naive CD8 T cells. Study outcomes and limitations: Cryopreservation partially decreased CXCR3 expression, and most assays used fresh PBMCs. CXCR3-expressing naive cells carried TRB CDR3s more hydrophobic than those of CXCR3-negative naive cells. It was found that naive subsets had comparable surface CD5, and TCR strength was inferred from TRB CDR3 properties.

The method, 5' RACE with UMI labels, was used to prepare the TRB cDNA libraries. TCRdb reworked the 5' RACE reads into one entry per CDR3 protein, no DNA. The sample's table shows some 150,000 distinct CDR3 sequences. Points on this clonotype: The antigen is not known.

Germline V CDR1 and CDR2: SGHVS, FQNEAQ. CDR3 length: 16 amino acids. The TCR originated in a human donor in good health. Some clones in this sample may be carry-over from other donors' samples. Sequencing input: naive CXCR3+ CD8+ T cells from blood. The subset was: CD45RO-CCR7+CD27+CD95- naive CD8+ T cells expressing CXCR3 (TNR3+). The rearrangement uses TRBV7-8 and TRBJ2-3. The CDR3 spells CASSHRLAGGTDTQYF. The full variable domain, completed using reference TRBV7-8 and TRBJ2-3, is GAGVSQSPRYKVAKRGQDVALRCDPISGHVSLFWYQQALGQGPEFLTYFQNEAQLDKSGLPSDRFFAERPEGSVSTLKIQRTQQEDSAVYLCASSHRLAGGTDTQYFGPGTRLTVL.